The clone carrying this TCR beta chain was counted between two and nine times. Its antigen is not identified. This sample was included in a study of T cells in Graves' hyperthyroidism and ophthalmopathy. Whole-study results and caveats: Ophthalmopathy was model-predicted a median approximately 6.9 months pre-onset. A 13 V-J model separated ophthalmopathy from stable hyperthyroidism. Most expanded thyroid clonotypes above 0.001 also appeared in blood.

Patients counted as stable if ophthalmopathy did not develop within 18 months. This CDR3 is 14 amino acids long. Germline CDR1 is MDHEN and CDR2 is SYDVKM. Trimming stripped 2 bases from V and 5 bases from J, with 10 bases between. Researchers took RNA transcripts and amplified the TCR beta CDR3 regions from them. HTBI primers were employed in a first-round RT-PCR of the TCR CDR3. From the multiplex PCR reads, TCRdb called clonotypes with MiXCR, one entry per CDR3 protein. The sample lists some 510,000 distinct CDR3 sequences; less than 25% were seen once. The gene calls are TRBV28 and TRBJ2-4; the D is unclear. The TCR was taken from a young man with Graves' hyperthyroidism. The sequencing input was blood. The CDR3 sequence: CASSLLFRENIQYF. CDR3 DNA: TGTGCCAGCAGTTTACTCTTTCGGGAAAACATTCAGTACTTC. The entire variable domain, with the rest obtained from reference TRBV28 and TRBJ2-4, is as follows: DVKVTQSSRYLVKRTGEKVFLECVQDMDHENMFWYRQDPGLGLRLIYFSYDVKMKEKGDIPEGYSVSREKKERFSLILESASTNQTSMYLCASSLLFRENIQYFGAGTRLSVL.